The 2 T cell receptor beta chains presented below share a single source sample, sequenced in a study of OX40 agonist ivuxolimab in advanced cancers. Here immunoSEQ multiplex PCR was the method, and the copy in TCRdb shows in-frame clones only, minus some. The profile covers around 89,000 clones, with about nine tenths appearing a single time and less than 0.75% taken by the ten largest. Sequenced material: CD4+ or CD8+ T cells sorted from blood, taken in a trial of the OX40 agonist ivuxolimab. These receptors originate from an adult with an advanced solid tumor such as melanoma, head and neck, liver or kidney cancer.

The chain carries TRBV7-9 and TRBJ2-2; 8 bases line up with TRBD1. Trimming cost V 1 base and J 6 bases; bases outside gene matches: 1. This CDR3 has 14 amino acids. Germline assignment: CDR1 SEHNR and CDR2 FQNEAQ (reference sequence). In DNA form, the CDR3 reads TGTGCCAGCAGCTTAGGGGACAGGCCCGGGGAGCTGTTTTTT. The encoded protein is CASSLGDRPGELFF.

V usage is TRBV19 and J usage is TRBJ2-5; D not resolved. The CDR3 loop spans 15 amino acids. Per the germline V gene, CDR1 is LNHDA and CDR2 is SQIVND (reference sequence). The V and J ends lost 3 bases and 1 base respectively, with 12 bases between them. The CDR3 here is CASSILPAAQETQYF. CDR3 bases: TGTGCCAGTAGTATCCTTCCGGCAGCCCAAGAGACCCAGTACTTC.